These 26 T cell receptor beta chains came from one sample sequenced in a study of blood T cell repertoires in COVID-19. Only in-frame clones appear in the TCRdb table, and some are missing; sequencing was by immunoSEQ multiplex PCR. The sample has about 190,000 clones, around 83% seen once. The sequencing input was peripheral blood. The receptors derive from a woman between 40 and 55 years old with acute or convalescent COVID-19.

CDR3 nucleotide sequence: TGTGCCAGCAGTGAAGATTGGCAGGGGTATCAGCCCCAGCATTTT. This encodes CASSEDWQGYQPQHF. This rearrangement joins TRBV6-1 to TRBJ1-5, with a weak D call TRBD1 (6 bases). In germline, CDR1 is MNHNS, CDR2 SASEGT. The CDR3 is made up of 15 amino acids. Trimming left V 1 base short and J 5 bases short, with 12 bases between.

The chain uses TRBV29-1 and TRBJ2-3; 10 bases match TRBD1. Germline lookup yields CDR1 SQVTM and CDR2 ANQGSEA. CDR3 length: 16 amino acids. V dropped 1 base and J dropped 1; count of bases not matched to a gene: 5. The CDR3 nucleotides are TGCAGCGTTGAAGTGGGGACAGGGGAGGGCACAGATACGCAGTATTTT. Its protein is CSVEVGTGEGTDTQYF.

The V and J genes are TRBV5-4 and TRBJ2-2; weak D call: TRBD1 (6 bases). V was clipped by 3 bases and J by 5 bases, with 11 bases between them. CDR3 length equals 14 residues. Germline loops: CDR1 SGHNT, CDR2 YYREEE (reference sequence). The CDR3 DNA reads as TGTGCCAGCAGCTCACCCCAGGGGACCGGGGAGCTGTTTTTT. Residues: CASSSPQGTGELFF.

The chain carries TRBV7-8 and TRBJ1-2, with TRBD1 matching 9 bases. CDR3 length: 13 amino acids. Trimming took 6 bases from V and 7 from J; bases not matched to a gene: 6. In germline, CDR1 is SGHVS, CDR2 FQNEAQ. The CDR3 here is CASRGDRDFGYTF. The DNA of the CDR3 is TGTGCCAGCAGAGGGGACAGGGATTTTGGCTACACCTTC.

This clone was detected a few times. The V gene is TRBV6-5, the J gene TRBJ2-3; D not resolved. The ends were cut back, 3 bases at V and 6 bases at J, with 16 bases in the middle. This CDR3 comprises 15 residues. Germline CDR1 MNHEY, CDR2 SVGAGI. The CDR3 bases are TGTGCCAGCAGTTATAGCAAGTGGTTTACGGATACGCAGTATTTT. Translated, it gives CASSYSKWFTDTQYF.

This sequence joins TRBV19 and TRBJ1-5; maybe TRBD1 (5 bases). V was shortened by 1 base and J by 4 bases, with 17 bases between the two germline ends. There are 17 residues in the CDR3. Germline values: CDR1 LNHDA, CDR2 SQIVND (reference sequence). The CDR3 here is CASSIVMGQGPNQPQHF. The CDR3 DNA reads TGTGCCAGTAGTATAGTGATGGGGCAGGGCCCAAATCAGCCCCAGCATTTT.

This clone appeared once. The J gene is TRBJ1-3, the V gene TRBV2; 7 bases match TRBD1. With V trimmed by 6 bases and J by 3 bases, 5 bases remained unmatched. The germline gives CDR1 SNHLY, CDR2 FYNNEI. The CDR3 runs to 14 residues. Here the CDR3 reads CASRPGGGGNTIYF. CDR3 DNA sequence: TGTGCCAGCAGGCCAGGGGGTGGTGGAAACACCATATATTTT.

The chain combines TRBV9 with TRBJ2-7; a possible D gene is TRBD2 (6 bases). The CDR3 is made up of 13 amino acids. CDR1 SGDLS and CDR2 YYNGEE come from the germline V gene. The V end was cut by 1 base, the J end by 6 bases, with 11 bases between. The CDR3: CASSVRLVGEQYF. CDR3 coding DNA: TGTGCCAGCAGCGTAAGACTAGTCGGCGAGCAGTACTTC.

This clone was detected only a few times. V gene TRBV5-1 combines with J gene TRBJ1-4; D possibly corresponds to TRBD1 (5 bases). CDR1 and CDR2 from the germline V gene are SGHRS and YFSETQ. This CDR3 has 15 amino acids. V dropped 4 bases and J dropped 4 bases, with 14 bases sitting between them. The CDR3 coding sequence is TGCGCCAGCAGCCTCGCCGGAAGGGGTAATGAAAAACTGTTTTTT. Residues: CASSLAGRGNEKLFF.

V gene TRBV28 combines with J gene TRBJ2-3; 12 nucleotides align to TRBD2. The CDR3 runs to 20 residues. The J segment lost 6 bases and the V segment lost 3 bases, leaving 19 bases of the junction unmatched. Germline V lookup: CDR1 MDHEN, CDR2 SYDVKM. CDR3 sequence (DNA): TGTGCCAGCAGTTTTCCCCGGAGCCCACGACTAGCGGGGGATTCCGATACGCAGTATTTT. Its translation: CASSFPRSPRLAGDSDTQYF.

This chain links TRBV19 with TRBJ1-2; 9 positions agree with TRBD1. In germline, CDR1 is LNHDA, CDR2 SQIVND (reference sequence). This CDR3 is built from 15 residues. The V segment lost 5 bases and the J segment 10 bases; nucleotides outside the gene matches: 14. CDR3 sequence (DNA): TGTGCCAGTAGTCCAAGGGACAGGGTTGCCCTCCTCTACACCTTC. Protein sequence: CASSPRDRVALLYTF.

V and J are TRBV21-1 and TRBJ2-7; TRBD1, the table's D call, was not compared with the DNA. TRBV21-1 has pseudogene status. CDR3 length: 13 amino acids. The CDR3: CASSKGQSYEQYF. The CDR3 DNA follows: TGTGCCAGCAGCAAAGGACAATCCTACGAGCAGTACTTC.

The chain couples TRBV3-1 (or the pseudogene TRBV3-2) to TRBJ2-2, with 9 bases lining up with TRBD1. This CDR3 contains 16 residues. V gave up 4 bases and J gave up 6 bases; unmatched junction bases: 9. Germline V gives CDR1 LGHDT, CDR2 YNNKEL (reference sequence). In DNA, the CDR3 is TGTGCCAGCAGCCCTCCTGGGACAGGGTTTGCCGGGGAGCTGTTTTTT. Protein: CASSPPGTGFAGELFF.

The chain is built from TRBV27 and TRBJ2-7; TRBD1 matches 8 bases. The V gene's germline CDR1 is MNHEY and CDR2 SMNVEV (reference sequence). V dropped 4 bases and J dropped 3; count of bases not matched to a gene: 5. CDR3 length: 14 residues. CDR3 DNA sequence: TGTGCCAGCAGTTACTCGACAGGGGACTACGAGCAGTACTTC. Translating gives CASSYSTGDYEQYF.

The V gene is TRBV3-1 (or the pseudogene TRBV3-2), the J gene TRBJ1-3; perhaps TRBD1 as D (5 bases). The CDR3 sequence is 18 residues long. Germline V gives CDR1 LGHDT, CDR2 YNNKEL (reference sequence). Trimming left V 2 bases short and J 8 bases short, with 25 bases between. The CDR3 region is CASSQYPRGSKVRDTIYF. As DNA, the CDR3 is TGTGCCAGCAGCCAATACCCAAGGGGCTCCAAAGTACGTGACACCATATATTTT.

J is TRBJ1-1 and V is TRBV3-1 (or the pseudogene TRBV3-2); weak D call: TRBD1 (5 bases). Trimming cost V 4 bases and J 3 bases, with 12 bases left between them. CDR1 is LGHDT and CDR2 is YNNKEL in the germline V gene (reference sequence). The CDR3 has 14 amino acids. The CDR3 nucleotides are TGTGCCAGCAGCCCACAAGACAGAGACACTGAAGCTTTCTTT. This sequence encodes CASSPQDRDTEAFF.

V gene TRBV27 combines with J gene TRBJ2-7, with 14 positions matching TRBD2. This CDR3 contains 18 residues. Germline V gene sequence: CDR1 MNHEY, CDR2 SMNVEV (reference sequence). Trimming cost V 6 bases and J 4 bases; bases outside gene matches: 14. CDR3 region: CASRPGMGLAGEGYEQYF. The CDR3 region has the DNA TGTGCCAGCAGGCCCGGGATGGGACTAGCGGGAGAGGGTTACGAGCAGTACTTC.

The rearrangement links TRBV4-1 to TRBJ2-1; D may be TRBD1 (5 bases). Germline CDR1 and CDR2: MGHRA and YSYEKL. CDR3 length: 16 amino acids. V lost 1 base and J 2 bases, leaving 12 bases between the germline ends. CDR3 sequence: CASSQGQGTTYNEQFF. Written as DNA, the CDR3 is TGCGCCAGCAGCCAAGGGCAGGGAACTACCTACAATGAGCAGTTCTTC.

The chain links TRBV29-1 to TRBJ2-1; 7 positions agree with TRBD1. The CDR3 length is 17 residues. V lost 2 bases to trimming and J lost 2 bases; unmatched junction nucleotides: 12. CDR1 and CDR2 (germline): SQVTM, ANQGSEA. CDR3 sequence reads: CSVEPHRGPLAYNEQFF. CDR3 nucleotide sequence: TGCAGCGTTGAACCACACAGGGGCCCCTTAGCCTACAATGAGCAGTTCTTC.

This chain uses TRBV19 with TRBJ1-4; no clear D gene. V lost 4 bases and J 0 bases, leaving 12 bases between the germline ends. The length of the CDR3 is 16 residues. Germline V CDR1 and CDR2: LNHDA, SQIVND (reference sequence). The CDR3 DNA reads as TGTGCCAGTAGTAAGGAGCGAGAAGCAACTAATGAAAAACTGTTTTTT. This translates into CASSKEREATNEKLFF.

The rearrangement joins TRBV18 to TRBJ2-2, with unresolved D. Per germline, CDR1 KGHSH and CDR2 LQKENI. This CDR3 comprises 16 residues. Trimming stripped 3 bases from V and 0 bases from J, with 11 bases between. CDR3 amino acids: CASSPTIQPNTGELFF. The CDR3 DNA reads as TGTGCCAGCTCACCCACGATACAGCCGAACACCGGGGAGCTGTTTTTT.

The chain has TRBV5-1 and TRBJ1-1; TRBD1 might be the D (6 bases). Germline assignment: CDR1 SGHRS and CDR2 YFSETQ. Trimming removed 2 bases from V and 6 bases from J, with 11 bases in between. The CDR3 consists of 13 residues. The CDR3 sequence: CASSFDRYAEAFF. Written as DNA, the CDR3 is TGCGCCAGCAGCTTCGACAGGTACGCTGAAGCTTTCTTT.

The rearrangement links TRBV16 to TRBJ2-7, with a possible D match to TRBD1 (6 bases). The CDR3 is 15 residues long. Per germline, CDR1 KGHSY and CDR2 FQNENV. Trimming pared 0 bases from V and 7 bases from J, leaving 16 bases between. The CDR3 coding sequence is TGTGCCAGCAGCCAATCGGAGCAGGGGATTATGGAGCAGTACTTC. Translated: CASSQSEQGIMEQYF.

The DNA for the CDR3 is TGTGCCAGCGGTACGGGGTCAAGGGCCCAGTACTTC. Its protein product is CASGTGSRAQYF. The chain is built from TRBV6-5 and TRBJ2-5, with D tentatively TRBD2 (5 bases). V was pared by 8 bases and J by 9 bases, with 16 bases between. From germline, CDR1 is MNHEY and CDR2 SVGAGI. The CDR3 spans 12 residues.

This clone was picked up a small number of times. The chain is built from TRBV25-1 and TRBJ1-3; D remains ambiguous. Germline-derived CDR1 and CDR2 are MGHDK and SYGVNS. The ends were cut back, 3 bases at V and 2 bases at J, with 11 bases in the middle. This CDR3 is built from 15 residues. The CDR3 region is CASSDPRGTGNTIYF. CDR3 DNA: TGTGCCAGCAGTGACCCTCGGGGTACTGGAAACACCATATATTTT.

The CDR3 sequence is CASSEPGLASHEQYF. The CDR3 nucleotides are TGTGCCAGCAGTGAACCGGGACTAGCGTCCCACGAGCAGTACTTC. The rearrangement links TRBV6-1 to TRBJ2-7, with TRBD2 identical over 10 bases. CDR1 is MNHNS and CDR2 is SASEGT in the germline V gene. The CDR3 runs to 15 residues. The junction had 6 bases not matched to a gene; V was cut back by 2 bases and J by 5 bases.